Listed below are T cell receptor beta chains from one sample, sequenced in a study of shared clonotypes between healthy human individuals. Method: immunoSEQ multiplex PCR; TCRdb's copy keeps in-frame clones and lacks some. The table has roughly 200,000 clones, roughly 70% seen once. The specimen was memory CD4+ T cells sorted from blood. These receptors all stem from a man aged 25-40 years in good health. Each CDR3 is given with its conserved first and last residue.

TRBJ2-1 | TRBV27 | CASSSRRVYNEQFF
TRBJ2-3 | TRBV7-3 | CASSLKGNLGLLTDTQYF
TRBJ1-2 | TRBV25-1 | CASRAPGRRGGGYTF
TRBJ1-5 | TRBV2 | CASSTDRGPQHF
TRBJ1-2 | TRBV19 | CASSIRRGGGYGYTF
TRBJ1-5 | TRBV27 | CASRIGTGPYQPQHF
TRBJ2-5 | TRBV5-1 | CASSFGVAETQYF
TRBJ1-4 | TRBV7-9 | CASSLAEGQSEKLFF
TRBJ1-1 | TRBV6-1 | CASSEANSANTEAFF
TRBJ2-7 | TRBV4-3 | CASSQERYPTYEQYF
TRBJ2-1 | TRBV5-6 | CATTGTAYNEQFF
TRBJ2-1 | TRBV29-1 | CSVAPIAGEYNEQFF
TRBJ1-5 | TRBV28 | CASSLGLFEPQHF
TRBJ1-2 | TRBV11-2 | CASSNPGTYGYTF
TRBJ2-5 | TRBV6-1 | CASSERRETQYF
TRBJ2-5 | TRBV6-1 | CASSEGRTSGYQETQYF
TRBJ1-2 | TRBV19 | CASSRQGHYGYTF
TRBJ2-7 | TRBV6-5 | CASRGLAAYEQYF
TRBJ2-1 | TRBV5-6 | CASSRPTLIYNEQFF
TRBJ2-1 | TRBV6-1 | CASSGWRDGEQFF
TRBJ1-2 | TRBV9 | CASSDPRRGGYTF
TRBJ2-1 | TRBV7-3 | CASSLDTYNEQFF
TRBJ2-1 | TRBV2 | CASSESGSSYNEQFF
TRBJ2-3 | TRBV18 | CASSQSTSGETQYF
TRBJ2-1 | TRBV6-5 | CASSLAPSYNEQFF
TRBJ2-5 | TRBV5-4 | CASSLANSGETQYF
TRBJ2-3 | TRBV27 | CASSHKGRAAQYF
TRBJ2-5 | TRBV23-1 | CASSQSGPTSGRDQETQYF
TRBJ1-3 | TRBV9 | CASSVGGLDGNTIYF
TRBJ1-1 | TRBV5-1 | CASSLISGSLEAFF
TRBJ2-7 | TRBV4-2 | CASSQEVGTSGRYEQYF
TRBJ1-2 | TRBV28 | CASSLQVGPGYTF
TRBJ2-7 | TRBV15 | CATSRTGTGGSEQYF
TRBJ2-1 | TRBV13 | CASSLDRSGSGNEQFF
TRBJ1-1 | TRBV20-1 | CSANGNTEAFF
TRBJ1-2 | TRBV7-2 | CASSYDPGQGKGSYGYTF
TRBJ2-7 | TRBV7-1 | CASSPRLGLAGGHEQYF
TRBJ1-5 | TRBV2 | CASSEGGNDNQPQHF
TRBJ2-5 | TRBV11-3 | CASGGVQETQYF
TRBJ1-3 | TRBV28 | CASSPGGTGNTIYF
TRBJ2-5 | TRBV7-6 | CASSSSRTSGQETQYF
TRBJ1-2 | TRBV4-1 | CASSQQGGFYGYTF
TRBJ2-4 | TRBV27 | CASSPGGTRGTNIQYF
TRBJ2-3 | TRBV5-1 | CASSFGRGLSTDTQYF
TRBJ1-1 | TRBV5-1 | CASSLERQPNTEAFF
TRBJ1-2 | TRBV9 | CASSVGMTGGGYTF
TRBJ1-5 | TRBV5-4 | CASSKDGLSNQPQHF
TRBJ1-4 | TRBV10-3 | CAISAGEEKLFF
TRBJ1-2 | TRBV2 | CASSDAGGGYGYTF
TRBJ2-7 | TRBV27 | CASSLGLWGEQYF
TRBJ2-5 | TRBV19 | CASSITSGSGGETQYF
TRBJ1-1 | TRBV29-1 | CSVDALRTEAFF
TRBJ2-2 | TRBV28 | CASHEGRTDTGELFF
TRBJ2-5 | TRBV2 | CASRRELQETQYF
TRBJ2-3 | TRBV6-4 | CASSLDGAADTQYF
TRBJ1-5 | TRBV28 | CATRSLDNQPQHF
TRBJ2-1 | TRBV7-2 | CASSARSGAKFF